The sequence of this T cell receptor beta chain was determined in a study of T cells after yellow fever vaccination. Template-switching 5'RACE yielded the TCR cDNA; a universal primer site and UMIs were added in the process. TCRdb re-analysed the 5' RACE reads in MiXCR, keeping a single row per CDR3 protein. The sample consists of approximately 180,000 distinct CDR3 sequences, roughly 6.2% of them appearing once. Here the sequenced sample was CD4+ T cells sorted from PBMCs, taken on the day of the first yellow fever vaccination. The TCR sequence derives from a man younger than 30 who received the YFV17D yellow fever vaccine.

This CDR3 reads CAWSAFGGTQYF. CDR3 nucleotides: TGTGCCTGGAGTGCCTTCGGGGGTACGCAGTATTTT. This chain uses TRBV30 with TRBJ2-3, with a weak D call TRBD2 (6 bases). Germline CDR1 reads GTSNPN; CDR2 reads SVGIG (reference sequence). V was clipped by 1 base and J by 8 bases, with 10 bases between them. This CDR3 has 12 residues.